The 21 T cell receptor beta chains below were found in one sample sequenced in a study of shared clonotypes between healthy human individuals. Sequenced by immunoSEQ multiplex PCR; TCRdb stores in-frame clones only, minus some. The repertoire consists of approximately 510,000 clones, with more than 65% occurring once and the leading ten covering 10% to 15%. Sequenced: PBMCs. The receptors were sampled from a woman aged 40 to 50 in good health. Some clones in this sample may be carry-over from other donors' samples.

The chain links TRBV27 to TRBJ2-7, with 8 bases lining up with TRBD1. Germline V gene data show CDR1 as MNHEY and CDR2 as SMNVEV (reference sequence). The CDR3 extends over 14 amino acids. The ends lost 2 bases at V and 6 bases at J; junction bases unmatched: 6. The CDR3 coding sequence is TGTGCCAGCAGTTTAAGGACAGGGCTGACCGAGCAGTACTTC. Its translation: CASSLRTGLTEQYF.

The genes are TRBV11-2 and TRBJ1-5; no definite D call. Germline V gene data show CDR1 as SGHAT and CDR2 as FQNNGV. V was clipped by 1 base and J by 5 bases, with 6 bases between them. The CDR3 runs 13 residues. CDR3 loop: CASSLVQDQPQHF. The CDR3 bases are TGTGCCAGCAGCTTAGTCCAGGATCAGCCCCAGCATTTT.

This chain's CDR3 is CASSPRQGSQPQHF. CDR3 DNA: TGTGCCAGCAGTCCGCGACAGGGGAGTCAGCCCCAGCATTTT. This rearrangement joins TRBV28 to TRBJ1-5; TRBD1 agrees at 8 bases. V was clipped by 5 bases and J by 6 bases; unmatched bases: 6. Germline CDR1 MDHEN, CDR2 SYDVKM. This CDR3 comprises 14 residues.

The chain carries TRBV7-2 and TRBJ2-7; TRBD2 aligns across 13 bases. V lost 5 bases, J lost 2 bases, and 6 bases stayed unmatched. Germline-derived CDR1 and CDR2 are SGHTA and FQGNSA. The CDR3 contains 16 residues. CDR3 coding DNA: TGTGCCAGCAGCCGGGAGGGGACTAGCGGGGCCTACGAGCAGTACTTC. It encodes CASSREGTSGAYEQYF.

This clone has a count of ten or more. V gene TRBV12-5 combines with J gene TRBJ1-1, with D hard to call. V lost 0 bases, J lost 1 base, and 12 bases lay in between. Germline V gene lookup returns CDR1 LGHNT and CDR2 FRNRAP. This CDR3 comprises 16 residues. DNA for the CDR3: TGTGCTAGTGGTTTGGTCGTAGCCCCAAGGAACACTGAAGCTTTCTTT. The encoded protein is CASGLVVAPRNTEAFF.

This chain links TRBV11-3 with TRBJ2-1, with 10 nucleotides matching TRBD2. Trimming at V came to 5 bases and at J to 11 bases, leaving 18 bases not matched to a gene. This CDR3 has 17 amino acids. Germline V gene sequence: CDR1 SGHNT, CDR2 YENEEA. As DNA, the CDR3 is TGTGCCAGCAGCCCCCCTAGCGGGAGTGGATCGGCACCCCAGCAGTTCTTC. This codes for CASSPPSGSGSAPQQFF.

This clone was counted between two and nine times. The chain joins TRBV9 to TRBJ1-5, with 9 bases fitting TRBD1. Unmatched junction bases numbered 7, after V lost 3 bases and J lost 6 bases. Germline CDR1 reads SGDLS; CDR2 reads YYNGEE. The CDR3 runs 15 residues. In nucleotides, the CDR3 is TGTGCCAGCAGCGCTGGACAGGGGCCAGGTCAGCCCCAGCATTTT. Translated, it gives CASSAGQGPGQPQHF.

The J gene is TRBJ2-3, the V gene TRBV6-6; TRBD2 might be the D (5 bases). Between the trimmed V and J ends, which lost 6 bases and 6 bases, there was a span of 7 bases. The V gene's germline CDR1 is MNHNY and CDR2 SVGAGI (reference sequence). The CDR3 sequence is 11 residues long. CDR3 residues: CASRDYDTQYF. The CDR3 DNA is TGTGCCAGCAGAGACTACGATACGCAGTATTTT.

The V gene is TRBV7-9, the J gene TRBJ1-1; 7 bases line up with TRBD1. The germline gives CDR1 SEHNR, CDR2 FQNEAQ (reference sequence). The CDR3 length is 13 residues. V was clipped by 5 bases and J by 8 bases; unmatched bases: 8. CDR3 nucleotide sequence: TGTGCCAGCAGCGGCGGGACAGCCCGCGAAGCTTTCTTT. The encoded protein is CASSGGTAREAFF.

This sequence joins TRBV28 and TRBJ2-1, with D possibly being TRBD1 or TRBD2 (6 bases each). Germline V gene sequence: CDR1 MDHEN, CDR2 SYDVKM. This CDR3 contains 12 residues. V was cut by 7 bases and J by 15 bases, with 19 bases left in between. The CDR3 DNA reads TGTGCCAGCATCCCTAGGGGGGAAAGTCCGTTCTTC. Translated, it gives CASIPRGESPFF. Filled out from reference TRBV28 and TRBJ2-1, the complete variable domain reads DVKVTQSSRYLVKRTGEKVFLECVQDMDHENMFWYRQDPGLGLRLIYFSYDVKMKEKGDIPEGYSVSREKKERFSLILESASTNQTSMYLCASIPRGESPFFGPGTRLTVL.

This clone was detected once. With a much larger clone just one base away, this may be a read error. The chain links TRBV4-2 to TRBJ1-1; possibly TRBD1 for D (6 bases). Germline-derived CDR1 and CDR2 are LGHNA and YNFKEQ. This CDR3 is 13 amino acids long. V lost 5 bases and J lost 1, with 8 bases in between. The CDR3 protein is CASSWGQNTEAFF. Here the CDR3 DNA reads TGTGCCAGCAGCTGGGGACAGAACACTGAAGCTTTCTTT.

This sequence joins TRBV28 and TRBJ2-7, with TRBD1 as a possible D gene (5 bases). Trimming shortened V by 6 bases and J by 0 bases, and 12 bases separated the two germline ends. The CDR3 length is 14 residues. The germline V gene encodes CDR1 MDHEN and CDR2 SYDVKM. CDR3 in DNA: TGTGCCAGCAGGAGCAGGGTGTACTCCTACGAGCAGTACTTC. This translates into CASRSRVYSYEQYF.

V usage is TRBV18 and J usage is TRBJ1-4, with TRBD1 matching 9 bases. CDR1 is KGHSH, CDR2 LQKENI, per germline. Losses at the gene ends were 6 bases for V and 7 bases for J; bases not matched to a gene: 15. CDR3 length: 17 residues. CDR3 in amino acids: CASSRPSSGTGTEKLFF. DNA of the CDR3: TGTGCCAGCTCCCGACCCTCCTCCGGGACAGGGACTGAAAAACTGTTTTTT.

The chain employs TRBV5-4 and TRBJ2-5, with D hard to call. The germline gives CDR1 SGHNT, CDR2 YYREEE (reference sequence). V was cut by 1 base and J by 4 bases, with 11 bases left in between. This CDR3 spans 14 amino acids. The CDR3 DNA is TGTGCCAGCAGCTTGCCAGCACATGCAGAGACCCAGTACTTC. Translation: CASSLPAHAETQYF.

The J gene is TRBJ2-7, the V gene TRBV4-2; D is uncertain. Looked up from germline, CDR1 is LGHNA and CDR2 is YNFKEQ. This CDR3 region has 18 residues. V shed 0 bases and J shed 2 bases, with 20 bases lying between them. In DNA, the CDR3 is TGTGCCAGCAGCCAAGATCCCCCCGGACCCGTTCACCCCTACGAGCAGTACTTC. It codes for CASSQDPPGPVHPYEQYF.

The V call is TRBV21-1, the J call TRBJ2-1; the DNA was not compared with TRBD2, the D call given in the table. TRBV21-1 is given as a pseudogene. The CDR3 contains 17 residues. CDR3 coding DNA: TGTGCCAGCAGCACGAACAGGGGGCCTAGCGGGAGTATTACGCAGTTCTTC. Residues: CASSTNRGPSGSITQFF.

The chain employs TRBV11-2 and TRBJ2-3; D unclear. CDR3 length: 15 residues. The V end was cut by 6 bases, the J end by 6 bases, with 19 bases between. The germline V gene encodes CDR1 SGHAT and CDR2 FQNNGV. The CDR3 nucleotides read TGTGCCAGCAGTCCCCTGGCAGCCCCTTCGGATACGCAGTATTTT. It encodes CASSPLAAPSDTQYF.

This clone was recorded many times. V usage is TRBV5-1 and J usage is TRBJ2-7; TRBD2 matches 10 bases. CDR1 SGHRS and CDR2 YFSETQ come from the germline V gene. This CDR3 has 14 amino acids. After removal of 0 bases from V and 9 bases from J, the junction contained 6 bases not matched to a gene. CDR3 nucleotide sequence: TGCGCCAGCAGCTTGGAACCAGCGGGAGGGGGGCAGTACTTC. This gives the protein CASSLEPAGGGQYF.

In its sample, this clone was seen once. The rearrangement uses TRBV5-1 and TRBJ1-1; the D is unclear. In germline, CDR1 is SGHRS, CDR2 YFSETQ. The length of the CDR3 is 13 residues. Trimming took off 3 bases at V and 0 bases at J, with 6 bases between the two ends. The CDR3 here is CASSSEMNTEAFF. Written as DNA, the CDR3 is TGCGCCAGCAGCTCGGAAATGAACACTGAAGCTTTCTTT.

The genes are TRBV28 and TRBJ2-3, with TRBD2 matching over 9 bases. V lost 1 base, J lost 6 bases, and 14 bases stayed unmatched. Germline lookup yields CDR1 MDHEN and CDR2 SYDVKM. CDR3 length equals 18 residues. In nucleotides, the CDR3 is TGTGCCAGCAGTTTATTGGGGCTAGCGGGACCAAAAGGGGATACGCAGTATTTT. Translated: CASSLLGLAGPKGDTQYF. The whole variable domain, filled in from reference TRBV28 and TRBJ2-3, reads DVKVTQSSRYLVKRTGEKVFLECVQDMDHENMFWYRQDPGLGLRLIYFSYDVKMKEKGDIPEGYSVSREKKERFSLILESASTNQTSMYLCASSLLGLAGPKGDTQYFGPGTRLTVL.

The chain joins TRBV2 to TRBJ2-3; no reliable D call. Trimming removed 8 bases from V and 6 bases from J, with 9 bases in between. The germline V gene encodes CDR1 SNHLY and CDR2 FYNNEI. The CDR3 is 11 amino acids. CDR3 in DNA: TGTGCCAGCGGGTATAGCGATACGCAGTATTTT. Protein product: CASGYSDTQYF.